The clone carrying this T cell receptor beta chain came up many times. Antigen specificity is unknown. CDR1 and CDR2 (germline): SQVTM, ANQGSEA. CDR3 length equals 14 residues. Trimming shortened V by 6 bases and J by 2 bases, and 17 bases separated the two germline ends. Stated time point: newly diagnosed GD, antithyroid drugs for less than 3 months. Preparation of the TCR library used RNA extracted from PBMCs. Peripheral blood, 8.5 to 9.5 milliliters per patient, was collected in EDTA tubes. This specimen belongs to a study of regulatory T cells in long-lasting Graves disease. Findings and caveats of the study: TRBV28 was favored in persistent disease, as were TRBJ1-2 and TRBJ2-5.

Building the TCR beta libraries relied on iRepertoire HTBI primers, and CDR3 regions underwent Arm-PCR. Each CDR3 protein gets one entry after TCRdb re-called the multiplex PCR reads with MiXCR. The profile covers about 540,000 distinct CDR3 sequences, with roughly 13% appearing a single time and roughly 9.7% taken by the ten largest. The sample was also reused in another study, on T cells in Graves' hyperthyroidism and ophthalmopathy. Per that study: When the TCR CDR3 underwent first-round RT-PCR, the HTBI primer set was used.

The chain is built from TRBV29-1 and TRBJ2-7; no clear D. This receptor was obtained from a man aged 25 to 40 with Graves disease. Sequencing was performed on peripheral blood mononuclear cells (PBMCs), taken at new diagnosis, from a patient treated with antithyroid drugs. The CDR3 loop is CSVELPDVAYEQYF. DNA of the CDR3: TGCAGCGTCGAACTCCCGGACGTAGCCTACGAGCAGTACTTC.